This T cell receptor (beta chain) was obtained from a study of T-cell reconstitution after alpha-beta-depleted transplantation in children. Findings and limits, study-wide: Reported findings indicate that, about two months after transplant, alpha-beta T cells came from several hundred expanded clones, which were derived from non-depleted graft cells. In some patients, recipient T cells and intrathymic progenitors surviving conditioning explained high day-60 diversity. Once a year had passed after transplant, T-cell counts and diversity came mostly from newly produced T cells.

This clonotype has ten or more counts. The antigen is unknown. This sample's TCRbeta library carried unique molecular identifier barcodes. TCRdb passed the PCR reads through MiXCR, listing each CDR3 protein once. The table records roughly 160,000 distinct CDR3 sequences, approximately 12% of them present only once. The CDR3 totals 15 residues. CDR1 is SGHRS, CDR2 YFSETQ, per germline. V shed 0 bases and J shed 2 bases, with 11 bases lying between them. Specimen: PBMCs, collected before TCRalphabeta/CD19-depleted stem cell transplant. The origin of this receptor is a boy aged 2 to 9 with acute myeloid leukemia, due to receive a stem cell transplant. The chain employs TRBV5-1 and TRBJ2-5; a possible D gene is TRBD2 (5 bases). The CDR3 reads CASSLGLALQETQYF. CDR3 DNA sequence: TGCGCCAGCAGCTTGGGTCTAGCTCTTCAAGAGACCCAGTACTTC.